A single sample is the source of the 7 T cell receptor beta chains below, sequenced in a study of regulatory T cells in long-lasting Graves disease (dated by TCRdb to 2020 to 2023). Taken with the paper, the label for time point translates to: persistent/refractory GD, antithyroid drugs over 5 years with positive TRAb. For both TCR sequencing and RNA sequencing, RNA was extracted from PBMCs in TRIzol. Receptor libraries were prepared by multiplex PCR. These reads were obtained on an Illumina HiSeq 4000. iRepertoire HTBI primers and Arm-PCR amplification of CDR3 regions were used to construct TCR beta libraries. The public reads were run again by TCRdb, first through fastp at Q25 and then through MiXCR, and only productive beta chains were kept. Rows are combined by CDR3 protein, so each entry shows the most common genes and DNA. This sample holds roughly 300,000 distinct CDR3 sequences; roughly a fifth were observed only once. The ten biggest clones cover 56% of the sample.

The sample in question was peripheral blood mononuclear cells (PBMCs), obtained when the disease was refractory, from a patient treated with antithyroid drugs. These TCRs come from a female donor with Graves disease.

The chain combines TRBV6-2 or TRBV6-3 with TRBJ2-5; the D gene is possibly TRBD1 (5 bases). The CDR3 consists of 12 residues. The V gene lost 2 bases and the J gene lost 5 bases, with 6 bases spanning the gap. Germline values: CDR1 MNHEY, CDR2 SVGEGT. The CDR3, as DNA: TGTGCCAGCAGTTACGGGGCGGAGACCCAGTACTTC. Its translation: CASSYGAETQYF.

There are a few counts of this clonotype. This chain connects TRBV7-9 to TRBJ2-1; the D gene is possibly TRBD2 (6 bases). V shed 2 bases and J shed 0 bases, with 8 bases lying between them. The CDR3 has 15 residues. Germline V lookup: CDR1 SEHNR, CDR2 FQNEAQ (reference sequence). Here the CDR3 reads CASSLSSGSYNEQFF. The CDR3 DNA sequence: TGTGCCAGCAGCTTAAGTAGCGGCTCCTACAATGAGCAGTTCTTC.

The chain couples TRBV20-1 to TRBJ2-7; 7 positions agree with TRBD1. The CDR3 contains 14 residues. CDR1 DFQATT and CDR2 SNEGSKA come from the germline V gene (reference sequence). V lost 4 bases to trimming and J lost 3 bases; unmatched junction nucleotides: 9. CDR3: CSAIEGAVGYEQYF. The CDR3 nucleotides read TGCAGTGCTATCGAGGGGGCCGTCGGCTACGAGCAGTACTTC.

This clonotype came up a few times. The chain is built from TRBV6-4 and TRBJ1-2; D is unclear. Germline CDR1 MRHNA, CDR2 SNTAGT. V was cut by 0 bases and J by 2 bases, with 13 bases left in between. This CDR3 region has 16 residues. CDR3 DNA sequence: TGTGCCAGCAGTGACTCGATTAGGGAGTGCAACTATGGCTACACCTTC. This sequence encodes CASSDSIRECNYGYTF.

This clonotype turned up a few times. The chain employs TRBV19 and TRBJ1-4; 7 bases match TRBD1. The length of the CDR3 is 15 residues. CDR1 and CDR2 (germline): LNHDA, SQIVND (reference sequence). V shed 6 bases and J 0 bases; nucleotides not matched to a gene: 4. CDR3 protein: CASRGDSATNEKLFF. In nucleotides, the CDR3 is TGTGCCAGTAGGGGGGACAGTGCAACTAATGAAAAACTGTTTTTT.

Here the CDR3 reads CASSVPGTSDVQYF. As DNA, the CDR3 is TGTGCCAGCAGTGTCCCCGGGACTAGCGACGTTCAGTACTTC. The chain couples TRBV28 to TRBJ2-4, with 10 bases lining up with TRBD2. Losses at the gene ends were 5 bases for V and 11 bases for J; bases not matched to a gene: 9. Germline CDR1 reads MDHEN; CDR2 reads SYDVKM. CDR3 length: 14 residues.

This clonotype was seen only a few times. The V gene is TRBV4-1, the J gene TRBJ1-4; D gene uncertain. The V end was cut by 4 bases, the J end by 7 bases, with 10 bases between. Germline CDR1 reads MGHRA; CDR2 reads YSYEKL. The length of the CDR3 is 13 residues. CDR3 in amino acids: CASSRIRVEKLFF. CDR3 nucleotide sequence: TGCGCCAGCAGCCGCATTAGGGTTGAAAAACTGTTTTTT.